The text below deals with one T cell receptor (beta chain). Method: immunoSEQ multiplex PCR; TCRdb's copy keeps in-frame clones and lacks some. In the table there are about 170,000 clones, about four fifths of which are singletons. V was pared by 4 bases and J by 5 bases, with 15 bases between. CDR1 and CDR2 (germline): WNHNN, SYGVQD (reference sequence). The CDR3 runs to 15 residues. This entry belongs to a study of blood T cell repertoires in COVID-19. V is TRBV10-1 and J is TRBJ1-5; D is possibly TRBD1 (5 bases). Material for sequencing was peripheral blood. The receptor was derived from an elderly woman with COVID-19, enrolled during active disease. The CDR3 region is CASSGPYGGDQPQHF. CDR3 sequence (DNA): TGCGCCAGCAGTGGACCCTACGGAGGGGATCAGCCCCAGCATTTT.